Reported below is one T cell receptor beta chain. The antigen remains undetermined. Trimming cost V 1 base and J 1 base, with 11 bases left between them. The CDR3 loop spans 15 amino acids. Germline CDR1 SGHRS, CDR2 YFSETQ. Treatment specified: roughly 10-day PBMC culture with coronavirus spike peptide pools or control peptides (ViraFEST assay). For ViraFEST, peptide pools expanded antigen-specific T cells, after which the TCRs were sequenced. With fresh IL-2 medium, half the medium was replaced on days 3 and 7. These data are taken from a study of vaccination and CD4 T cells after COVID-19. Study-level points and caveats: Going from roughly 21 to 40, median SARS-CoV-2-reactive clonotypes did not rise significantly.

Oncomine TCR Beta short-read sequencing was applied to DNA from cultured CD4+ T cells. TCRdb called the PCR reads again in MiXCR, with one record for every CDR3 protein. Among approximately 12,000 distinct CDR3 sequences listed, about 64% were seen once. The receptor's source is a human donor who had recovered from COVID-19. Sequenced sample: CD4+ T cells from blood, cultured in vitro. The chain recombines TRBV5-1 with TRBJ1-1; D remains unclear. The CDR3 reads CASSLHPLGNTEAFF. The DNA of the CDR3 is TGCGCCAGCAGCTTGCACCCCCTAGGGAACACTGAAGCTTTCTTT.